The clone carrying this TCR beta chain was seen once. These data come from a study of cytomegalovirus exposure and HLA in healthy donors. Overall study: HLA-typed donors contributed approximately 86 million unique TCRs, which were held in an early data release.

No record was made of this donor's CMV serostatus. V lost 4 bases to trimming and J lost 5 bases, with 12 bases between them. The CDR3 spans 13 residues. CDR1 is SGHRS, CDR2 YFSETQ, per germline. Primers: 60 Vbeta forward and 13 Jbeta reverse. Sequenced by immunoSEQ multiplex PCR; TCRdb stores in-frame clones only, minus some. The sample contains some 98,000 clones, 65% to 80% of which appear only once. The chain joins TRBV5-1 to TRBJ2-5; D may be TRBD1 (6 bases). The clonotype was recovered from a human donor in good health. Source material: PBMCs. The CDR3 loop reads CASSRGMGETQYF. The CDR3 nucleotides are TGCGCCAGCAGCAGGGGGATGGGGGAGACCCAGTACTTC.